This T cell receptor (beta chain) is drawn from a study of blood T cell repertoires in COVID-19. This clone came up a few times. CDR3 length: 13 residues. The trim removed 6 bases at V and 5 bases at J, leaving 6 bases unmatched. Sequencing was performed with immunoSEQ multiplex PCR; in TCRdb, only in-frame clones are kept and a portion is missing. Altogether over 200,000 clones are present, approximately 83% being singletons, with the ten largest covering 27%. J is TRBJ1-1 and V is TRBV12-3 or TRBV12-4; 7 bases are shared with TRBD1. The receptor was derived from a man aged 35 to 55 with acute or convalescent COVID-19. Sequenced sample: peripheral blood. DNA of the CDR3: TGTGCCAGCAGCAGGACAGGAACAACTGAAGCTTTCTTT. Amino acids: CASSRTGTTEAFF.